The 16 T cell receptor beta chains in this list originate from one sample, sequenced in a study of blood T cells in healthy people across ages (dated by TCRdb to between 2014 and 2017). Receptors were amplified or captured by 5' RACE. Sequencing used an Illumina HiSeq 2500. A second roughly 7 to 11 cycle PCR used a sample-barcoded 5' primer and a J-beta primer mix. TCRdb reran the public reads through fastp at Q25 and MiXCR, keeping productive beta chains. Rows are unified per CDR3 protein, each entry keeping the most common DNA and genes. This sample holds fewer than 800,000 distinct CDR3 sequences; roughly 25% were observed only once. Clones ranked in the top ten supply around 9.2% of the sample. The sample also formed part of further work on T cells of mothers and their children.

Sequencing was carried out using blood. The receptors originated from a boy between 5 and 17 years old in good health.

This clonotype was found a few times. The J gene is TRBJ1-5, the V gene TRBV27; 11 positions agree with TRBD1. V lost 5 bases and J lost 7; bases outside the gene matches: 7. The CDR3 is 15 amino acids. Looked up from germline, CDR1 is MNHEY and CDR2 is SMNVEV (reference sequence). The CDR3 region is CASSDRDRGVQPQHF. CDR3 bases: TGTGCCAGCAGTGACCGGGACAGGGGGGTCCAGCCCCAGCATTTT.

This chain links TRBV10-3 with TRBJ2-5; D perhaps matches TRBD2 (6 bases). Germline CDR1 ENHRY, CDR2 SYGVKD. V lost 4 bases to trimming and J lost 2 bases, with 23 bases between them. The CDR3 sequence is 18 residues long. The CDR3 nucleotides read TGTGCCATCAGTGGGGTCGGAGACGGGGGATTGTGGCAAGAGACCCAGTACTTC. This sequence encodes CAISGVGDGGLWQETQYF.

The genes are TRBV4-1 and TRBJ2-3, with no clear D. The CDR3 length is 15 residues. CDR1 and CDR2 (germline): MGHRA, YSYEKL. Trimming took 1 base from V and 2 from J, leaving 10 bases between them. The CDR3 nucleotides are TGCGCCAGCAGCCAAGTAGCAGGAGACACAGATACGCAGTATTTT. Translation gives CASSQVAGDTDTQYF.

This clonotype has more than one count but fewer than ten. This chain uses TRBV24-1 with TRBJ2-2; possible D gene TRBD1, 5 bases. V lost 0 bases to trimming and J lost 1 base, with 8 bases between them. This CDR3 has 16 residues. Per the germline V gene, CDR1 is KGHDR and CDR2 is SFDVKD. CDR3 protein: CATSDLGGQNTGELFF. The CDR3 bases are TGTGCCACCAGTGATTTGGGCGGACAGAACACCGGGGAGCTGTTTTTT.

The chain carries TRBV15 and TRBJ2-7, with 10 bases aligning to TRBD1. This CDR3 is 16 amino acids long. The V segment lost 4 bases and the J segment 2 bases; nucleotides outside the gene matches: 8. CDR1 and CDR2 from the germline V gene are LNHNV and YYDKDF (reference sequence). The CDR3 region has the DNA TGTGCCACCAGCATAGACCGGGACAGGGGTCCCTACGAGCAGTACTTC. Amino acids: CATSIDRDRGPYEQYF. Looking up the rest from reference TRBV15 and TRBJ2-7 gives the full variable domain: DAMVIQNPRYQVTQFGKPVTLSCSQTLNHNVMYWYQQKSSQAPKLLFHYYDKDFNNEADTPDNFQSRRPNTSFCFLDIRSPGLGDTAMYLCATSIDRDRGPYEQYFGPGTRLTVT.

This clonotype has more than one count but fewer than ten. The CDR3, as DNA: TGTGCCAGCAGTGGGGTACTAGCGGAAGGGGTGGAGCAGTACTTC. It specifies CASSGVLAEGVEQYF. The genes are TRBV12-3 or TRBV12-4 and TRBJ2-5, with 8 bases identical to TRBD2. V was pared by 5 bases and J by 11 bases, with 16 bases of the junction left unmatched. The CDR3 spans 15 residues.

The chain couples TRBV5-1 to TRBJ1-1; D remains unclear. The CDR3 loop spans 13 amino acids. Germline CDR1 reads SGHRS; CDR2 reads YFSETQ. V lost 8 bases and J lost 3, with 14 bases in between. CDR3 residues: CASGKGRDTEAFF. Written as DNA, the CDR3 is TGCGCCAGTGGGAAGGGAAGAGACACTGAAGCTTTCTTT.

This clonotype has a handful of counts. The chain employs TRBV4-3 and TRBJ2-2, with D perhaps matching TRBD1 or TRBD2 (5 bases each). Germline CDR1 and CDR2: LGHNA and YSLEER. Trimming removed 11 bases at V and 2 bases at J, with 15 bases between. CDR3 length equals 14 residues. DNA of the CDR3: TGCGCCGGCCGACGGGACGCAAACACCGGGGAGCTGTTTTTT. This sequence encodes CAGRRDANTGELFF.

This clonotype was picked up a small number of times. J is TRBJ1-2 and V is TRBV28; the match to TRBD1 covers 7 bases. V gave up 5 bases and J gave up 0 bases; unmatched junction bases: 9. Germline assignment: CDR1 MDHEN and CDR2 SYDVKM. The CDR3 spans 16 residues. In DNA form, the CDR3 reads TGTGCCAGCAGTCCCTATCCGGGACAGACTAACTATGGCTACACCTTC. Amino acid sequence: CASSPYPGQTNYGYTF.

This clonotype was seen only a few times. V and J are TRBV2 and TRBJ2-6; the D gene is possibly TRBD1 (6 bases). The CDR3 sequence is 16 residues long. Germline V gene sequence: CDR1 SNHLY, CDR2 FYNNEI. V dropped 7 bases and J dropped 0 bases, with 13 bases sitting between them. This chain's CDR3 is CASKPGVSSGANVLTF. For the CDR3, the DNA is TGTGCCAGCAAACCAGGGGTCTCCTCTGGGGCCAACGTCCTGACTTTC.

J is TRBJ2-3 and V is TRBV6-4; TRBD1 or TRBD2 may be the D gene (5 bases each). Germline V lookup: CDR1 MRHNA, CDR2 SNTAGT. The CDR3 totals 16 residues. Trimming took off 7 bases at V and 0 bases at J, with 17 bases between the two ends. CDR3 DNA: TGTGCCAGCACTCAGCCTGGGGGTCGGAGCACAGATACGCAGTATTTT. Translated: CASTQPGGRSTDTQYF.

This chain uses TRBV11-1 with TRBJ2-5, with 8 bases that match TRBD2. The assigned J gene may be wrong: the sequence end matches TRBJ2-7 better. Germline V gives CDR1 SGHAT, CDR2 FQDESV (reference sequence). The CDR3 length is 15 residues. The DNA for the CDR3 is TGTGCCAGCAGCCGGGACCCCGGGACTAGCTACGAGCAGTACTTC. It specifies CASSRDPGTSYEQYF.

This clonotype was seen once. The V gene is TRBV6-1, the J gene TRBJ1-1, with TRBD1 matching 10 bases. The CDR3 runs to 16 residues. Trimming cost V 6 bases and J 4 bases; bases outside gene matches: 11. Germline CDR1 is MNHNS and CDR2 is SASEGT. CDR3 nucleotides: TGTGCCAGCAGGGACGACAGGGGGCCTGTAATCACTGAAGCTTTCTTT. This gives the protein CASRDDRGPVITEAFF.

The chain's CDR3 is CASSPPSGLSTDTQYF. Written as DNA, the CDR3 is TGTGCCAGCAGCCCTCCTAGCGGCCTTAGCACAGATACGCAGTATTTT. The V gene is TRBV7-2, the J gene TRBJ2-3; 7 bases line up with TRBD2. Germline CDR1 reads SGHTA; CDR2 reads FQGNSA. The CDR3 is 16 residues long. The ends lost 5 bases at V and 0 bases at J; junction bases unmatched: 8.

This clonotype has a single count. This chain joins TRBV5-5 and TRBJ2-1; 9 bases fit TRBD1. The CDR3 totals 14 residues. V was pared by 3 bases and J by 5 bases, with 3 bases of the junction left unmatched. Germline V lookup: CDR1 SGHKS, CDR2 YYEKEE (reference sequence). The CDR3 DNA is TGTGCCAGCAGCTACACAGGGGGCGACAATGAGCAGTTCTTC. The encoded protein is CASSYTGGDNEQFF.

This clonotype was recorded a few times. In DNA form, the CDR3 reads TGTGCCAGCAGCAGGAACAGGGATCTCTACAATGAGCAGTTCTTC. Translated, it gives CASSRNRDLYNEQFF. The V gene is TRBV6-5, the J gene TRBJ2-1; D possibly corresponds to TRBD1 (6 bases). Trimming stripped 6 bases from V and 3 bases from J, with 15 bases between. The germline CDR1 and CDR2 sequences are MNHEY and SVGAGI. There are 15 residues in the CDR3.